A selection of T cell receptor beta chains follows, all from one sample in a study of HIV-infected patients and healthy controls. From the 5' RACE reads, TCRdb called clonotypes with MiXCR, one entry per CDR3 protein. The repertoire consists of 11,000 or so distinct CDR3 sequences, with around 5% occurring once and the leading ten covering roughly 3%. The source material was blood. Source of these receptors: an adult in good health. CDR3s include the opening cysteine and the closing phenylalanine or tryptophan. Expanded clones get a size class; other rows say once, few or many, or leave the size out.

CASSLGRGPTDTQYF,medium-sized,TRBV7-2
CASSFQGTDQPQHF,.,TRBV27
CASSEAGALGSNQPQHF,.,TRBV6-1
CASSLGQMNTEAFF,medium-sized,TRBV6-2/TRBV6-3
CATRGSNEKLFF,medium-sized,TRBV15
CASSESLFGELFF,many,TRBV10-1
CASSGQGMMSNQPQHF,few,TRBV19
CASSDPGSSYNEQFF,medium-sized,TRBV6-4
CASSLELITDTQYF,many,TRBV5-1
CASSSAGAHYNEQFF,medium-sized,TRBV12-3/TRBV12-4
CASSRQGNYGYTF,many,TRBV3-1
CASSSTKETQYF,medium-sized,TRBV27
CSARDGRQGSNQPQHF,many,TRBV20-1
CASSWVGTEAFF,many,TRBV5-6
CSARKEGGTEAFF,many,TRBV20-1
CASSRRGATSTDTQYF,medium-sized,TRBV9
CASSRTGGGEKLFF,medium-sized,TRBV12-3/TRBV12-4
CSVEGRIQETQYF,many,TRBV29-1
CATSDLRAWRQEEHEQYF,medium-sized,TRBV24-1
CASSPPGTPSGANVLTF,.,TRBV18
CASSLDRMTTYEQYF,medium-sized,TRBV5-6
CASQAGQENTGELFF,.,TRBV6-1
CASSSELAGTGTQYF,few,TRBV5-4
CATSRLGEGQPQHF,medium-sized,TRBV15
CAASDRVSYEQYF,many,TRBV28
CASSYSGGTGNTEAFF,many,TRBV6-6
CASSLGVNSNQPQHF,.,TRBV5-6
CASTFTGAQETQYF,many,TRBV6-6
CASSQDPGRGYQETQYF,medium-sized,TRBV4-2
CSASLVGHSYNEQFF,medium-sized,TRBV20-1
CASSSRTRSTDTQYF,many,TRBV5-4
CASSFLQTDYTQYF,many,TRBV7-9
CASGRTSSPDTQYF,medium-sized,TRBV12-5
CAISRRESSLSSGNTIYF,.,TRBV10-3
CASRQGLAGGLDEQFF,many,TRBV5-1
CASSLGDMLGYTF,many,TRBV5-1
CASSPAAGGAVEQFF,many,TRBV12-3/TRBV12-4
CASSLGSTSNSPLHF,many,TRBV13
CASRKLGNTEAFF,few,TRBV11-2
CASSRQDSGNTIYF,many,TRBV6-1
CASSYGLAGALQETQYF,.,TRBV7-9
CASSAGTGATEAFF,medium-sized,TRBV9
CATSRETGVRNTEAFF,medium-sized,TRBV15
CSARERGLDTGELFF,many,TRBV20-1
CASSTWTGQETQYF,many,TRBV19
CASSLHRGVDEQFF,many,TRBV12-3/TRBV12-4
CASSLDRTQNTEAFF,many,TRBV11-2
CASSLRPGGIDQPQHF,many,TRBV5-1
CASLDRAFGYTF,few,TRBV12-3/TRBV12-4
CASSVLQGRTEAFF,many,TRBV12-3/TRBV12-4
CASSEVTREGAFF,medium-sized,TRBV10-2